The T cell receptor beta chain described here comes from a study of T-cell memory formation after mild COVID-19. Findings and caveats of the study: Most CD4+ clones that shrank were in CM and EM, while CD8+ ones turned up in EMRA. Some clones that responded turned up in pre-infection memory, which suggests that cross-reactive memory joined in.

In the case of this clonotype: The antigen remains unidentified.

Germline values: CDR1 SGHVS, CDR2 FQNEAQ. V lost 0 bases to trimming and J lost 1 base, with 7 bases between them. This CDR3 is built from 15 residues. 5'RACE, which relied on constant-segment primers, yielded TCR alpha and TCR beta cDNA libraries carrying sample barcodes and UMIs. MiXCR, run by TCRdb on the 5' RACE reads, gives a single entry per CDR3 protein. This sample has hundreds of thousands of distinct CDR3 sequences; roughly 18% occur once, and the top ten carry 9.5% to 15%. This receptor was identified in an adult woman who had mild COVID-19 (a few samples of this study predate the infection). Cell type and time point are not known. The chain is built from TRBV7-8 and TRBJ1-5; D unclear. The source material was PBMCs or a T cell subset sorted from them (not recorded which). CDR3 loop: CASSLAPGSNQPQHF. Here the CDR3 DNA reads TGTGCCAGCAGCTTAGCGCCGGGAAGCAATCAGCCCCAGCATTTT.